The rows below give T cell receptor beta chains drawn from one sample of a study of T cell repertoires in cytomegalovirus infection. Their specific antigens are unknown. TCRdb independently ran MiXCR on the reads; one entry per CDR3 protein. This table has some 920,000 distinct CDR3 sequences, roughly 31% appearing once. This specimen was cultured CD8+ T cells from PBMCs, taken from culture after CMV antigen stimulation. These receptors were taken from a human donor in good health (CMV status not recorded). Some clones in this sample may be carry-over from other donors' samples. Each CDR3 is given with its conserved first and last residue. Clone size is given for some rows only: seen once, a few or many times, or a class if the clone is expanded.

size: many; V: TRBV19; CDR3: CATRHPGQLNQPQHF
size: NA; V: TRBV13; CDR3: CASSLGNRVQGTDTQYF
size: NA; V: TRBV27; CDR3: CASSLVGHGGPGELFF
size: NA; V: TRBV19; CDR3: CASRQGAPEAFF
size: many; V: TRBV7-4; CDR3: CASSRTDRGESPGNTIYF
size: few; V: TRBV20-1; CDR3: CSARDMGGGRNEQYF
size: many; V: TRBV12-3/TRBV12-4; CDR3: CASSFDGSGYGYTF
size: few; V: TRBV25-1; CDR3: CASIGASYNEQFF
size: NA; V: TRBV4-1; CDR3: CASSPPGTAGEQYF
size: once; V: TRBV6-8; CDR3: CARDEGYQPQHF
size: few; V: TRBV4-1; CDR3: CASSQEGGTYEQYF
size: NA; V: TRBV7-8; CDR3: CASSLVGSLILSSYNEQFF
size: once; V: TRBV27; CDR3: CASSRRDRGNEQYF
size: NA; V: TRBV4-3; CDR3: CASSQVTGANYDYTF
size: NA; V: TRBV7-9; CDR3: CASTRSGAFF
size: NA; V: TRBV7-9; CDR3: CASSRGQGELQPQHF
size: NA; V: TRBV7-8; CDR3: CASSPRDRRHNEQFF
size: NA; V: TRBV7-4; CDR3: CASSPSDMQYF
size: NA; V: TRBV5-6; CDR3: CASSFKPSNYEQYF
size: NA; V: TRBV3-1; CDR3: CASSQFTNTEAFF
size: many; V: TRBV7-2; CDR3: CASSPPNYNEQFF
size: NA; V: TRBV29-1; CDR3: CSVERTGSSYEQYF
size: few; V: TRBV4-1; CDR3: CASSPATSGTQYF
size: NA; V: TRBV6-6; CDR3: CASSYDRTPQETQYF
size: few; V: TRBV4-1; CDR3: CASSHPSRRGATDTQYF
size: many; V: TRBV7-2; CDR3: CASSSYPGTGEESPLHF
size: few; V: TRBV27; CDR3: CASSLRRVTEAFF
size: few; V: TRBV6-6; CDR3: CASSYRDYTQMNTEAFF
size: NA; V: TRBV20-1; CDR3: CSARMGQGLEYGYTF
size: few; V: TRBV24-1; CDR3: CATSDLPTPSNQPQHF
size: NA; V: TRBV5-5; CDR3: CASSLELAIPANQPQHF
size: NA; V: TRBV12-3/TRBV12-4; CDR3: CVSSLVRGSGLGNSPLHF
size: NA; V: TRBV28; CDR3: CASSLISGGLNEQFF
size: NA; V: TRBV6-2/TRBV6-3; CDR3: CASSPRLAKQFF
size: few; V: TRBV11-3; CDR3: CASSLYLSRGSYNSPLHF
size: few; V: TRBV27; CDR3: CASSLSRTGDQPQHF
size: NA; V: TRBV2; CDR3: CASIGDRVQGNKGTDTQYF
size: many; V: TRBV7-6; CDR3: CASSFQGPYGYTF
size: few; V: TRBV12-3/TRBV12-4; CDR3: CASSFIIGEWTSNTGELFF
size: few; V: TRBV12-5; CDR3: CASGLRTSEFF